This entry lists 29 T cell receptor beta chains sequenced from one sample in a study of OX40 agonist ivuxolimab in advanced cancers. Assay: immunoSEQ multiplex PCR; the TCRdb copy retains only in-frame clones and omits some. The table shows approximately 25,000 clones, with around 79% occurring only once. The sequencing here drew on CD4+ or CD8+ T cells sorted from blood, taken in a trial of the OX40 agonist ivuxolimab. These receptor sequences come from an adult with an advanced solid tumor such as melanoma, head and neck, liver or kidney cancer.

The V call is TRBV6-6, the J call TRBJ2-5; the match to TRBD1 covers 10 bases. The V gene end was trimmed by 2 bases and the J gene end by 11 bases; junction bases not matched to a gene: 8. The CDR3 loop spans 14 amino acids. CDR1 is MNHNY, CDR2 SVGAGI, per germline (reference sequence). For the CDR3, the DNA is TGTGCCAGCAGTTACGCGCCCGACAGGGGGCAACAGTACTTC. Translated, it gives CASSYAPDRGQQYF.

The chain joins TRBV7-9 to TRBJ1-1; a weak D match, TRBD1 (5 bases). Germline lookup yields CDR1 SEHNR and CDR2 FQNEAQ (reference sequence). This CDR3 is 12 amino acids long. The DNA for the CDR3 is TGTACTACGGGGGGAAGGAGCGCTGAAGCTTTCTTT. Translation: CTTGGRSAEAFF.

CDR3 DNA sequence: TGTGCCAGTAGTAGCGGGGACAGCTATAATTCACCCCTCCACTTT. It yields the protein CASSSGDSYNSPLHF. The chain uses TRBV19 and TRBJ1-6, with 7 bases matching TRBD1. The CDR3 totals 15 residues. CDR1 and CDR2 (germline): LNHDA, SQIVND (reference sequence). Losses at the gene ends were 4 bases for V and 3 bases for J; bases not matched to a gene: 3.

This sequence joins TRBV2 and TRBJ2-2; TRBD1 might be the D (6 bases). V lost 4 bases, J lost 10 bases, and 10 bases lay in between. Per germline, CDR1 SNHLY and CDR2 FYNNEI. The CDR3 runs 12 residues. CDR3 in amino acids: CASSGQAEELFF. The CDR3 nucleotides are TGTGCCAGCAGTGGACAGGCGGAGGAGCTGTTTTTT. The full variable domain, completed using reference TRBV2 and TRBJ2-2, is EPEVTQTPSHQVTQMGQEVILRCVPISNHLYFYWYRQILGQKVEFLVSFYNNEISEKSEIFDDQFSVERPDGSNFTLKIRSTKLEDSAMYFCASSGQAEELFFGEGSRLTVL.

V is TRBV6-1 and J is TRBJ1-2, with D perhaps matching TRBD1 (5 bases). The V end lost 4 bases, the J end lost 7 bases, and 19 bases lay between the germline ends. Looked up from germline, CDR1 is MNHNS and CDR2 is SASEGT. The CDR3 runs 15 residues. The CDR3 bases are TGTGCCAGCAGTGCTTATCTGGGAGGGACGGGTGGCTACACCTTC. Amino acids: CASSAYLGGTGGYTF.

The chain employs TRBV7-9 and TRBJ2-5; unclear D gene. V was clipped by 3 bases and J by 1 base, with 0 bases between them. Germline V CDR1 and CDR2: SEHNR, FQNEAQ (reference sequence). The CDR3 loop spans 11 amino acids. The CDR3 loop reads CASSFQETQYF. The CDR3 DNA follows: TGTGCCAGCAGCTTCCAAGAGACCCAGTACTTC.

Concerning this clone: Other nucleotide sequences from this sample produce the same CDR3. V usage is TRBV30 and J usage is TRBJ1-2, with TRBD1 as a possible D gene (5 bases). CDR1 GTSNPN and CDR2 SVGIG come from the germline V gene (reference sequence). The V end lost 0 bases, the J end lost 8 bases, and 13 bases lay between the germline ends. This CDR3 contains 13 residues. For the CDR3, the DNA is TGTGCCTGGAGTGTTCCTGCGGGACGCGGCTACACCTTC. Amino acid sequence: CAWSVPAGRGYTF.

V and J are TRBV4-1 and TRBJ2-1; perhaps TRBD2 as D (6 bases). Germline lookup yields CDR1 MGHRA and CDR2 YSYEKL. This CDR3 spans 16 amino acids. The V gene lost 3 bases and the J gene lost 8 bases, with 20 bases spanning the gap. CDR3 DNA sequence: TGCGCCAGCAGCCAGACCCCGGGACTGGATGCCCATGAGCAGTTCTTC. Its translation: CASSQTPGLDAHEQFF.

The J gene is TRBJ1-1, the V gene TRBV5-6; TRBD1 agrees at 7 bases. There are 15 residues in the CDR3. The germline V gene encodes CDR1 SGHDT and CDR2 YYEEEE. The trim removed 5 bases at V and 0 bases at J, leaving 7 bases unmatched. As DNA, the CDR3 is TGTGCCAGCAGTTCCTACAGGGGTATGAACACTGAAGCTTTCTTT. Translating it yields CASSSYRGMNTEAFF.

The V gene is TRBV4-1, the J gene TRBJ1-3; TRBD1 aligns across 7 bases. The V and J ends lost 0 bases and 2 bases, in that order; junction bases with no gene match: 1. Looked up from germline, CDR1 is MGHRA and CDR2 is YSYEKL. The CDR3 spans 15 residues. The CDR3 region has the DNA TGCGCCAGCAGCCAAGACAGGGGGGCTGGAAACACCATATATTTT. It yields the protein CASSQDRGAGNTIYF.

The chain uses TRBV2 and TRBJ1-6, with D unresolved. Deletions cut 2 bases from V and 7 bases from J, with 6 bases between. This CDR3 contains 13 residues. Germline loops: CDR1 SNHLY, CDR2 FYNNEI. The CDR3 sequence is CASSESPNSPLHF. The CDR3 DNA is TGTGCCAGCAGTGAAAGCCCGAATTCACCCCTCCACTTT.

This chain connects TRBV19 to TRBJ2-5; no definite D call. The CDR3 extends over 13 amino acids. Between the trimmed V and J ends, which lost 3 bases and 7 bases, there was a span of 12 bases. Germline values: CDR1 LNHDA, CDR2 SQIVND (reference sequence). The CDR3 DNA sequence: TGTGCCAGTAGTATCCAAACATGGGCGACCCAGTACTTC. Translation gives CASSIQTWATQYF.

By its share, this clone is medium-sized (0.01 to 0.1%). This rearrangement joins TRBV10-2 to TRBJ2-1, with a tentative D call TRBD2 (6 bases). V was trimmed by 7 bases and J by 4 bases, leaving 17 bases between them. CDR1 is WSHSY, CDR2 SAAADI, per germline. The CDR3 has 15 amino acids. CDR3 sequence (DNA): TGCGCCAGCAAGTTAGGGGCGGGGATATACAATGAGCAGTTCTTC. It codes for CASKLGAGIYNEQFF.

This chain links TRBV27 with TRBJ1-1; 7 nucleotides match TRBD1. The CDR3 has 16 amino acids. Trimming took 2 bases from V and 7 from J; bases not matched to a gene: 13. CDR1 is MNHEY, CDR2 SMNVEV, per germline (reference sequence). This chain's CDR3 is CASSLPDDRESGEAFF. As DNA, the CDR3 is TGTGCCAGCAGTTTACCCGATGACAGGGAGTCCGGTGAAGCTTTCTTT.

This chain links TRBV15 with TRBJ2-1, with a weak D call TRBD2 (6 bases). The CDR3 covers 17 residues. V was clipped by 2 bases and J by 3 bases, with 17 bases between them. CDR1 LNHNV and CDR2 YYDKDF come from the germline V gene (reference sequence). CDR3 protein: CATSRPGLGGLYNEQFF. CDR3 coding DNA: TGTGCCACCAGCAGACCGGGGCTCGGGGGACTCTACAATGAGCAGTTCTTC.

The chain joins TRBV2 to TRBJ2-2, with TRBD2 matching over 7 bases. Trimming took 8 bases from V and 3 from J; bases not matched to a gene: 0. The CDR3 contains 12 residues. CDR1 and CDR2 (germline): SNHLY, FYNNEI. CDR3 region: CASGGDTGELFF. CDR3 in DNA: TGTGCCAGCGGGGGGGACACCGGGGAGCTGTTTTTT.

V gene TRBV25-1 combines with J gene TRBJ1-3; TRBD1 is a possible D gene (5 bases). The CDR3 is 13 residues long. Trimming stripped 1 base from V and 6 bases from J, with 7 bases between. Germline loops: CDR1 MGHDK, CDR2 SYGVNS. The CDR3 region has the DNA TGTGCCAGCAGTGAATGGGGGGTAAACACCATATATTTT. Translation: CASSEWGVNTIYF.

Concerning this clone: Other DNA variants within this sample encode the same CDR3. This chain joins TRBV5-6 and TRBJ1-2; TRBD1 agrees at 10 bases. Germline loops: CDR1 SGHDT, CDR2 YYEEEE. CDR3 length: 15 amino acids. V lost 5 bases, J lost 0 bases, and 4 bases stayed unmatched. CDR3 nucleotides: TGTGCCAGCAGGGGACAGGGGCGAGCTAACTATGGCTACACCTTC. This encodes CASRGQGRANYGYTF.

The V and J genes are TRBV19 and TRBJ2-7, with 7 bases identical to TRBD1. The CDR3 has 19 residues. Germline CDR1 is LNHDA and CDR2 is SQIVND (reference sequence). The V segment lost 1 base and the J segment 2 bases; nucleotides outside the gene matches: 17. This chain's CDR3 is CASSIGYSTLGTATYEQYF. In DNA, the CDR3 is TGTGCCAGTAGTATAGGGTACTCCACTCTCGGGACAGCAACCTACGAGCAGTACTTC.

This sequence joins TRBV7-8 and TRBJ2-5; possible D gene TRBD2, 6 bases. The germline V and J ends were trimmed by 5 bases and 1 base, with 14 bases remaining between them. The CDR3 contains 15 residues. In germline, CDR1 is SGHVS, CDR2 FQNEAQ. CDR3 loop: CASSPRAGFQETQYF. CDR3 sequence (DNA): TGTGCCAGCAGCCCCCGGGCGGGGTTCCAAGAGACCCAGTACTTC.

This CDR3 is CASSEAGQGKETQYF. The CDR3 DNA is TGTGCCAGCAGTGAAGCGGGACAGGGGAAAGAGACCCAGTACTTC. V gene TRBV25-1 combines with J gene TRBJ2-5; 10 nucleotides align to TRBD1. The CDR3 consists of 15 residues. Germline V gene data show CDR1 as MGHDK and CDR2 as SYGVNS. V lost 2 bases, J lost 3 bases, and 3 bases stayed unmatched.

This sequence joins TRBV5-1 and TRBJ1-1, with a tentative D call TRBD1 (6 bases). CDR3 length: 14 residues. V was cut by 4 bases and J by 0 bases, with 10 bases left in between. CDR1 and CDR2 (germline): SGHRS, YFSETQ. This CDR3 reads CASSGQLLNTEAFF. Here the CDR3 DNA reads TGCGCCAGCAGCGGACAGCTATTGAACACTGAAGCTTTCTTT.

The table lists this clone with a few counts. The gene calls are TRBV6-5 and TRBJ1-2, with D hard to call. V dropped 6 bases and J dropped 5 bases, with 10 bases sitting between them. This CDR3 comprises 12 residues. CDR1 and CDR2 from the germline V gene are MNHEY and SVGAGI. The CDR3 here is CASSLDTYGYTF. DNA of the CDR3: TGTGCCAGCAGCCTTGACACGTATGGCTACACCTTC.

The V and J genes are TRBV5-4 and TRBJ2-7, with 8 bases lining up with TRBD2. Germline V lookup: CDR1 SGHNT, CDR2 YYREEE (reference sequence). J lost 6 bases, V lost 0 bases, and 2 bases had no gene match. The CDR3 length is 13 residues. The CDR3 sequence is CASSLVGGGEQYF. The CDR3 DNA reads as TGTGCCAGCAGCTTGGTCGGGGGGGGCGAGCAGTACTTC.

The chain uses TRBV5-1 and TRBJ1-1; possibly TRBD1 for D (6 bases). The CDR3 runs to 15 residues. Germline CDR1 is SGHRS and CDR2 is YFSETQ. The germline V and J ends were trimmed by 5 bases and 1 base, with 15 bases remaining between them. CDR3 DNA sequence: TGCGCCAGCAGTTTTGTAACAGGGCCGAACACTGAAGCTTTCTTT. It is translated as CASSFVTGPNTEAFF.

CDR3 sequence (DNA): TGTGCCAGCTCAAAAGGGACACAGGCCTACGAGCAGTACTTC. Translated, it gives CASSKGTQAYEQYF. The chain recombines TRBV18 with TRBJ2-7, with D possibly being TRBD1 (6 bases). The CDR3 has 14 residues. The V gene's germline CDR1 is KGHSH and CDR2 LQKENI. Between the trimmed V and J ends, which lost 5 bases and 2 bases, there was a span of 13 bases.

This chain uses TRBV18 with TRBJ1-5; D gene unclear. There are 13 residues in the CDR3. V was cut by 3 bases and J by 8 bases, with 11 bases left in between. Germline values: CDR1 KGHSH, CDR2 LQKENI. This CDR3 is CASSPTLEKPQHF. CDR3 DNA: TGTGCCAGCTCACCTACGCTGGAGAAGCCCCAGCATTTT.

CDR3 coding DNA: TGTGCCAGCTCAAACTCTAACTATGGCTACACCTTC. It translates to CASSNSNYGYTF. V usage is TRBV18 and J usage is TRBJ1-2; no definite D call. V lost 5 bases and J lost 0, with 4 bases in between. The CDR3 runs to 12 residues. The germline CDR1 and CDR2 sequences are KGHSH and LQKENI.

In this sample, this clone turned up once. The chain recombines TRBV15 with TRBJ2-5; D gene uncertain. The assigned J gene may be wrong: the sequence end matches TRBJ2-7 better. CDR1 is LNHNV and CDR2 is YYDKDF in the germline V gene (reference sequence). There are 13 residues in the CDR3. The CDR3 coding sequence is TGTGCCACCAGCAGAGAGATTGGATACGAGCAGTACTTC. Protein product: CATSREIGYEQYF.